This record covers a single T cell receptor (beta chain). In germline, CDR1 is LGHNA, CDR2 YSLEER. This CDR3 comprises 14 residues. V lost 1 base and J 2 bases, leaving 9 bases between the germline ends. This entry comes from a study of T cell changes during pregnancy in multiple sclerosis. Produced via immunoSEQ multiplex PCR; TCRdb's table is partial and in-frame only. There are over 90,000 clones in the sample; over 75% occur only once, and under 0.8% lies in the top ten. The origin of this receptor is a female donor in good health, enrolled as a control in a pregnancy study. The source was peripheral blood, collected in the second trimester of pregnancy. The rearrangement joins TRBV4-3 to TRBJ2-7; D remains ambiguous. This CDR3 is CASSQGPGTYEQYF. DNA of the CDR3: TGCGCCAGCAGCCAAGGTCCAGGCACCTACGAGCAGTACTTC.